These T cell receptor beta chains were read from a single sample in a study of regulatory T cells in long-lasting Graves disease. Each CDR3 protein gets one entry after TCRdb re-called the multiplex PCR reads with MiXCR. Among a few hundred thousand distinct CDR3 sequences listed, 12% were seen once. This same sample was also taken into another study, of T cells in Graves' hyperthyroidism and ophthalmopathy.

Sequenced material: peripheral blood mononuclear cells (PBMCs), taken at new diagnosis, from a patient treated with antithyroid drugs. The receptor set was obtained from a woman younger than 35 with Graves disease. Both conserved end residues are part of each CDR3. The D gene is left open where the match is weak. A clone size is listed for some rows: how often the clone was seen (once, few, many), or a class if it is expanded.

>many|TRBV7-9|NA|TRBJ2-5
CASSWGRKGAIGTQYF
TGTGCCAGCAGCTGGGGAAGAAAGGGCGCAATTGGGACCCAGTACTTC
>many|TRBV15|TRBD2|TRBJ2-1
CATSIERGGPNEQFF
TGTGCCACCAGCATAGAGCGGGGGGGTCCCAATGAGCAGTTCTTC
>many|TRBV7-9|TRBD1|TRBJ2-3
CASSSSMTGHGTDTQYF
TGTGCCAGCAGCTCATCGATGACAGGGCATGGGACAGATACGCAGTATTTT
>many|TRBV11-2|NA|TRBJ2-3
CASSLDRRGGTVPYF
TGTGCCAGCAGCTTAGATCGAAGGGGGGGGACCGTCCCGTATTTT
>many|TRBV12-3/TRBV12-4|NA|TRBJ2-1
CASSNRDRSREQFF
TGTGCCAGCAGCAACAGGGACCGTAGCAGGGAGCAGTTCTTC
>many|TRBV28|TRBD1|TRBJ2-5
CASSLSGTEETQYF
TGTGCCAGCAGTTTATCGGGGACAGAAGAGACCCAGTACTTC
>few|TRBV6-5|NA|TRBJ1-1
CASSYFQPMNTEAFF
TGTGCCAGCAGTTATTTTCAGCCAATGAACACTGAAGCTTTCTTT
>few|TRBV7-2|TRBD1|TRBJ2-5
CASTPDRGLWETQYF
TGTGCCAGCACCCCGGACAGGGGGCTCTGGGAGACCCAGTACTTC
>many|TRBV7-2|NA|TRBJ2-3
CASSFVLTFTDTQYF
TGTGCCAGCAGCTTCGTCCTCACTTTCACAGATACGCAGTATTTT
>many|TRBV7-2|NA|TRBJ2-1
CASSLVRSSYNEQFF
TGTGCCAGCAGCTTAGTCAGGAGCTCCTACAATGAGCAGTTCTTC
>NA|TRBV2|TRBD1|TRBJ2-3
CASSTDRDDTQYF
TGTGCCAGCAGTACCGACAGGGATGATACGCAGTATTTT
>many|TRBV3-1|NA|TRBJ1-5
CASSQDMYRRTQHF
TGTGCCAGCAGCCAAGATATGTACCGGAGGACCCAGCATTTT
>NA|TRBV6-1|TRBD2|TRBJ2-3
CASSDWSGKDTQYF
TGTGCCAGCAGTGATTGGAGCGGGAAAGATACGCAGTATTTT
>many|TRBV30|NA|TRBJ2-1
CAWRGAASSYNEQFF
TGTGCCTGGAGGGGAGCTGCCAGCTCCTACAATGAGCAGTTCTTC
>NA|TRBV25-1|NA|TRBJ1-5
CASSEVGNNQPQHF
TGTGCCAGCAGTGAAGTGGGAAACAATCAGCCCCAGCATTTT
>many|TRBV20-1|NA|TRBJ2-4
CSARGSAGHIQYF
TGCAGTGCTAGGGGAAGTGCTGGACACATTCAGTACTTC
>NA|TRBV4-2|TRBD1|TRBJ2-4
CASSPGRGRSAKNIQYF
TGTGCCAGCAGCCCTGGTAGGGGGCGATCGGCCAAAAACATTCAGTACTTC
>many|TRBV28|NA|TRBJ2-7
CARCEPPCRGDSYEQYF
TGTGCCAGATGTGAACCTCCATGTAGAGGGGACTCCTACGAGCAGTACTTC
>many|TRBV20-1|TRBD1|TRBJ1-2
CSAAPPGQFYGYTF
TGCAGTGCTGCACCACCGGGACAGTTTTATGGCTACACCTTC
>many|TRBV4-3|NA|TRBJ1-2
CASSQEYLPTYLLRENYGYTF
TGCGCCAGCAGCCAAGAGTATTTGCCGACCTATTTGTTAAGGGAGAACTATGGCTACACCTTC
>many|TRBV14|NA|TRBJ1-2
CASSQVLGAHGYTF
TGTGCCAGCAGCCAAGTCTTGGGAGCCCATGGCTACACCTTC
>few|TRBV7-9|NA|TRBJ2-1
CASSPPRGSYNEQFF
TGTGCCAGCAGCCCCCCCCGGGGTTCCTACAATGAGCAGTTCTTC
>many|TRBV2|TRBD2|TRBJ2-2
CASSSSGGARTGELFF
TGTGCCAGCAGTTCCAGCGGGGGGGCGCGGACCGGGGAGCTGTTTTTT
>NA|TRBV9|NA|TRBJ2-1
CASRGEPTRGNYNEQFF
TGTGCCAGCAGAGGTGAACCGACCCGGGGAAACTACAATGAGCAGTTCTTC
>many|TRBV13|TRBD1|TRBJ2-7
CASSSASDRGRGEQYF
TGTGCCAGCAGCTCCGCCAGCGACAGGGGGCGAGGGGAGCAGTACTTC
>many|TRBV27|NA|TRBJ1-2
CASSLSTADYGYTF
TGTGCCAGCAGTTTATCGACAGCGGACTATGGCTACACCTTC
>many|TRBV2|NA|TRBJ1-5
CASSEYRADQPQHF
TGTGCCAGCAGTGAATACAGGGCCGATCAGCCCCAGCATTTT
>NA|TRBV7-9|NA|TRBJ2-7
CASSSGWDGYEQYF
TGTGCCAGCAGCTCAGGATGGGATGGCTACGAGCAGTACTTC
>many|TRBV15|TRBD2|TRBJ2-7
CATSRGAGTSGRVGYEQYF
TGTGCCACCAGCAGAGGAGCCGGGACTAGCGGGAGAGTTGGGTACGAGCAGTACTTC
>NA|TRBV7-2|TRBD2|TRBJ2-7
CASSLTGTSGYEQYF
TGTGCCAGCAGCTTAACCGGGACTAGCGGCTACGAGCAGTACTTC
>many|TRBV29-1|NA|TRBJ1-1
CSAGRGMNTEAFF
TGCAGCGCTGGGCGGGGGATGAACACTGAAGCTTTCTTT
>NA|TRBV5-5|NA|TRBJ2-7
CASSSTGLRDEQYF
TGTGCCAGCAGCTCAACAGGGTTACGGGACGAGCAGTACTTC
>many|TRBV28|NA|TRBJ2-3
CASSGGPQYNTDTQYF
TGTGCCAGCTCCGGAGGGCCGCAATATAACACAGATACGCAGTATTTT
>many|TRBV10-3|TRBD2|TRBJ2-1
CATTSGGTYNEQFF
TGTGCCACGACTAGCGGGGGGACTTACAATGAGCAGTTCTTC
>many|TRBV27|NA|TRBJ2-3
CASSLARDVYTQYF
TGTGCCAGCAGTTTAGCAAGAGATGTGTATACGCAGTATTTT
>many|TRBV2|NA|TRBJ1-3
CASSAMAGAGNTIYF
TGTGCCAGCAGTGCAATGGCAGGGGCTGGAAACACCATATATTTT
>many|TRBV28|NA|TRBJ2-4
CASSVSRDTKNIQYF
TGTGCCAGCAGTGTATCTAGAGATACTAAAAACATTCAGTACTTC
>few|TRBV15|TRBD2|TRBJ2-2
CATGSTPVLGGSSAGELFF
TGTGCCACCGGCAGCACCCCCGTTTTGGGCGGGAGTTCGGCCGGGGAGCTGTTTTTT
>many|TRBV7-9|NA|TRBJ1-6
CASSLGGRSNSPLHF
TGTGCCAGCAGCTTGGGGGGACGATCTAATTCACCCCTCCACTTT
>many|TRBV7-6|NA|TRBJ1-3
CASSPGNTIYF
TGTGCCAGCAGCCCTGGAAACACCATATATTTT
>many|TRBV2|NA|TRBJ2-3
CAFKSGDTQYF
TGTGCCTTCAAATCGGGGGATACGCAGTATTTT
>many|TRBV3-1|NA|TRBJ2-6
CASSHRDSGANVLTF
TGTGCCAGCAGCCACAGAGACTCTGGGGCCAACGTCCTGACTTTC
>few|TRBV20-1|TRBD1|TRBJ2-1
CSARDRITPYNEQFF
TGCAGTGCCAGGGACAGGATCACACCCTACAATGAGCAGTTCTTC
>many|TRBV2|NA|TRBJ2-7
CASSQNYEQYF
TGTGCCAGCAGCCAAAACTACGAGCAGTACTTC
>many|TRBV9|NA|TRBJ2-3
CASSSLTGASTDTQYF
TGTGCCAGCAGCTCTCTTACTGGAGCTAGCACAGATACGCAGTATTTT
>many|TRBV20-1|NA|TRBJ1-1
CSARDSLKGEAFF
TGCAGTGCTAGAGATAGCTTAAAGGGGGAAGCTTTCTTT
>NA|TRBV13|NA|TRBJ1-4
CASSNYLKGEKLFF
TGTGCCAGCAGCAACTATTTAAAAGGTGAAAAACTGTTTTTT
>NA|TRBV28|NA|TRBJ1-5
CASRLQGSQPQHF
TGTGCCAGCAGACTTCAGGGTAGTCAGCCCCAGCATTTT
>many|TRBV20-1|NA|TRBJ2-7
CSAPPGRSYEQYF
TGCAGTGCGCCCCCGGGACGGTCCTACGAGCAGTACTTC
>few|TRBV27|NA|TRBJ1-1
CASSQRGVRYEAFF
TGTGCCAGCAGCCAACGAGGAGTAAGATATGAAGCTTTCTTT
>many|TRBV27|NA|TRBJ2-3
CASSSNRVDTQYF
TGTGCCAGCAGTTCGAATAGAGTGGATACGCAGTATTTT
>many|TRBV12-3/TRBV12-4|NA|TRBJ1-4
CASSREGVREKLFF
TGTGCCAGCAGCCGGGAGGGGGTACGGGAAAAACTGTTTTTT
>many|TRBV12-3/TRBV12-4|NA|TRBJ2-6
CASSLGRVGARGANVLTF
TGTGCCAGCAGTTTAGGAAGGGTCGGGGCGCGGGGGGCCAACGTCCTGACTTTC
>many|TRBV6-1|NA|TRBJ1-2
CASRGGLLTYGYTF
TGTGCCAGCAGGGGGGGACTGCTGACCTATGGCTACACCTTC
>NA|TRBV20-1|NA|TRBJ1-2
CSAENRQSVNGYTF
TGCAGTGCCGAGAATCGACAGTCCGTTAATGGCTACACCTTC
>many|TRBV7-9|TRBD2|TRBJ2-1
CANGDSSGSAQFF
TGTGCCAACGGAGATTCTAGCGGGAGTGCGCAGTTCTTC
>few|TRBV5-1|TRBD1|TRBJ2-1
CASSTGQIFYNEQFF
TGCGCCAGCAGCACGGGACAGATCTTCTACAATGAGCAGTTCTTC
>many|TRBV6-1|TRBD1|TRBJ2-3
CASSDRTGSSTDTQYF
TGTGCCAGCAGTGACCGGACAGGGAGTAGCACAGATACGCAGTATTTT
>many|TRBV12-3/TRBV12-4|NA|TRBJ2-3
CASRAGVSDTQYF
TGTGCCAGCAGAGCAGGGGTGTCAGATACGCAGTATTTT